The present T cell receptor (beta chain) was sequenced within a study of CD8 T cells in acute hepatitis C reinfection. Study-level information: CD8+ T cells recognizing the HCV NS3-1073 epitope were profiled acutely and after viral clearance. General study findings and limits: All groups preferentially used TRBV04 and TRBV06, which was not due to overrepresentation in the naive pool. Acute resolver, follow-up resolver and acute chronic samples had similar high diversity. NS3-1073 specific cells were too rare to sort at chronic follow-up.

Libraries were prepared by immunoSEQ multiplex PCR; TCRdb keeps only in-frame clonotypes and omits some of them. The sample lists more than 35,000 clones; 87% were seen once. The time point: naive CD8 control sorted from an acute-time-point sample. A note on this clone: Its matching antigen is unknown.

V was trimmed by 6 bases and J by 0 bases, leaving 9 bases between them. The germline V gene has CDR1 MNHEY and CDR2 SMNVEV (reference sequence). The CDR3 sequence is 13 residues long. This chain uses TRBV27 with TRBJ2-7, with D tentatively TRBD2 (6 bases). The TCR was taken from a man between 25 and 39 years old with chronic hepatitis C. What was sequenced was naive CD8+ T cells from PBMCs. CDR3 sequence reads: CASSRDSSYEQYF. The CDR3 bases are TGTGCCAGCAGCCGGGACTCCTCCTACGAGCAGTACTTC.